This record looks at one T cell receptor beta chain sequence and its context. The CDR3 runs to 13 residues. Trimming took off 4 bases at V and 4 bases at J, with 11 bases between the two ends. Germline loops: CDR1 MNHEY, CDR2 SVGAGI. Assay: immunoSEQ multiplex PCR; the TCRdb copy retains only in-frame clones and omits some. Of about 170,000 clones listed, less than 80% were seen once; the top ten hold 15% to 20%. These data originate in a study of blood T cell repertoires in COVID-19. The sample taken for sequencing was PBMCs or T cells enriched from blood (not recorded which). The J gene is TRBJ2-7, the V gene TRBV6-5; weak D call: TRBD1 (5 bases). The receptor's source is a woman between 65 and 79 years old in a cohort exposed to, infected with or recovered from COVID-19 (not recorded which). The CDR3 DNA follows: TGTGCCAGCAGTTCGCTGACAGAATACGAGCAGTACTTC. Residues: CASSSLTEYEQYF.